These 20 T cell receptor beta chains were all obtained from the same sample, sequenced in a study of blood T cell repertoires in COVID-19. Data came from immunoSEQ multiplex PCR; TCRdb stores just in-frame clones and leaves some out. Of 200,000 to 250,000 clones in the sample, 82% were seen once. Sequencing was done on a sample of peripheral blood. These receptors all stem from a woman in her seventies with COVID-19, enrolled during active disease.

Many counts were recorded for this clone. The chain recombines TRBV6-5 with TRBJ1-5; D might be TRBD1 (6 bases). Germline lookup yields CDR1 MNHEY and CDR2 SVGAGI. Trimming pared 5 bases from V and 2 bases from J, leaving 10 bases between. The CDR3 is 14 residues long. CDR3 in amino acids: CASSTGSGNQPQHF. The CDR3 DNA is TGTGCCAGCAGTACAGGGTCCGGCAATCAGCCCCAGCATTTT.

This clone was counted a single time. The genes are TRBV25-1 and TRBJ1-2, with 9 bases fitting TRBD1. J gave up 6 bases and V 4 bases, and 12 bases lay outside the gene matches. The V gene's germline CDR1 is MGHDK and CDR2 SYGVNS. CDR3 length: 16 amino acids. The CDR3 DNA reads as TGTGCCAGCAGTGCCACCGGGACAGGGAGGGGCCATGGCTACACCTTC. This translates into CASSATGTGRGHGYTF.

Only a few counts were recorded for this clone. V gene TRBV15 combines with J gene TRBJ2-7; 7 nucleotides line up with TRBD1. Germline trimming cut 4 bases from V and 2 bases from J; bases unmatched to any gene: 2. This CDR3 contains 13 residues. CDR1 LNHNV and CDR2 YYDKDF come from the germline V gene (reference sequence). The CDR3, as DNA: TGTGCCACCAGCAAAGGACAGGCCTACGAGCAGTACTTC. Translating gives CATSKGQAYEQYF.

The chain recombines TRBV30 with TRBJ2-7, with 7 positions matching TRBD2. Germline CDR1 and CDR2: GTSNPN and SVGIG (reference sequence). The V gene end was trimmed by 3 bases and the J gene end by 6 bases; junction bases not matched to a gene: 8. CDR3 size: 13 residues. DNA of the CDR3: TGTGCCTGGAGCTGGGGGGGGGTGAGCGAGCAGTACTTC. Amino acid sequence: CAWSWGGVSEQYF.

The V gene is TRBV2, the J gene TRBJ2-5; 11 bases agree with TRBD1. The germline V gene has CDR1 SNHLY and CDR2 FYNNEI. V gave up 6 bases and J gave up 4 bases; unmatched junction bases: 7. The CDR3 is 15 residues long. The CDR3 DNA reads TGTGCCAGCAGAGCCGGGACAGGGGGTAGAGAGACCCAGTACTTC. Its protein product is CASRAGTGGRETQYF.

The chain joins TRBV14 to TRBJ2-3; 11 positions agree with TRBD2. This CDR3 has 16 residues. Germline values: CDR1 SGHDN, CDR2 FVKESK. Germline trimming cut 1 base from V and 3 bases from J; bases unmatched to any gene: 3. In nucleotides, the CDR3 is TGTGCCAGCAGCCAAGCACGGACTAGCGGGACAGATACGCAGTATTTT. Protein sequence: CASSQARTSGTDTQYF.

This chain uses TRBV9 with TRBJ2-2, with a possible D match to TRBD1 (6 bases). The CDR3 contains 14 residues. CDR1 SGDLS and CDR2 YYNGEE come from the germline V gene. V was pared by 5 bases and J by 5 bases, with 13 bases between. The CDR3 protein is CASSHRVDTGELFF. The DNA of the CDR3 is TGTGCCAGCAGTCACAGGGTAGATACCGGGGAGCTGTTTTTT. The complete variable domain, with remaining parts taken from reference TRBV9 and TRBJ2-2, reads DSGVTQTPKHLITATGQRVTLRCSPRSGDLSVYWYQQSLDQGLQFLIQYYNGEERAKGNILERFSAQQFPDLHSELNLSSLELGDSALYFCASSHRVDTGELFFGEGSRLTVL.

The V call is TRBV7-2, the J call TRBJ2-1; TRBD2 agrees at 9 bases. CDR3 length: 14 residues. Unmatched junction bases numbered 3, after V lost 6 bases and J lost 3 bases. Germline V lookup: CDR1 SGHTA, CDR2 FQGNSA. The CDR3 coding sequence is TGTGCCAGCAGAGGCGGGAGGGACTACAATGAGCAGTTCTTC. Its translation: CASRGGRDYNEQFF.

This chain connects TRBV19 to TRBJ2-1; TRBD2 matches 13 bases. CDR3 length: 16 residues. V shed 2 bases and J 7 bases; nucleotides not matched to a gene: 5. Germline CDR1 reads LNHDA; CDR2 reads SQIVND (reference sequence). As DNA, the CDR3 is TGTGCCAGTAGTATACTGCCGGGACTAGCGGGAAATGAGCAGTTCTTC. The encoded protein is CASSILPGLAGNEQFF.

The CDR3 loop reads CASSLAGTGKVNEQFF. DNA for the CDR3: TGTGCCAGCAGCTTAGCCGGGACAGGGAAAGTCAATGAGCAGTTCTTC. The genes are TRBV7-2 and TRBJ2-1, with 9 bases lining up with TRBD1. The CDR3 is 16 residues long. V shed 0 bases, J shed 6 bases, and the junction held 6 bases outside the gene matches. Germline CDR1 reads SGHTA; CDR2 reads FQGNSA.

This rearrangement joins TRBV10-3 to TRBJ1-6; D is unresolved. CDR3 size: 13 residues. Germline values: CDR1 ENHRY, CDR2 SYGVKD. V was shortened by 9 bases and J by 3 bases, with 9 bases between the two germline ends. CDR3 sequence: CAIHRDYNSPLHF. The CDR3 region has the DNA TGTGCCATTCACCGGGACTATAATTCACCCCTCCACTTT.

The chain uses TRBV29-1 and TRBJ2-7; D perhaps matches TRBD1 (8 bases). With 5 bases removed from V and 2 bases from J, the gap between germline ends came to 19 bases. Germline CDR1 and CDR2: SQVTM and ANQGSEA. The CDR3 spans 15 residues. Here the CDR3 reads CSVLGGTGPPYEQYF. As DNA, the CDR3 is TGCAGCGTTTTGGGAGGGACAGGACCTCCCTACGAGCAGTACTTC.

The CDR3 loop is CASSSYTSGRAANEQFF. CDR3 bases: TGTGCCAGCAGTTCATACACAAGCGGGAGGGCCGCAAATGAGCAGTTCTTC. The rearrangement joins TRBV28 to TRBJ2-1; 10 bases align to TRBD2. The germline gives CDR1 MDHEN, CDR2 SYDVKM. V was clipped by 4 bases and J by 7 bases; unmatched bases: 13. This CDR3 is 17 amino acids long.

CDR3 residues: CASSGQGAPGELFF. The DNA of the CDR3 is TGCGCCAGCAGCGGACAGGGGGCACCCGGGGAGCTGTTTTTT. The chain joins TRBV5-1 to TRBJ2-2; TRBD1 matches 11 bases. CDR3 size: 14 residues. Germline CDR1 and CDR2: SGHRS and YFSETQ. With 4 bases clipped from V and 6 bases from J, the junction kept 2 bases outside the gene matches.

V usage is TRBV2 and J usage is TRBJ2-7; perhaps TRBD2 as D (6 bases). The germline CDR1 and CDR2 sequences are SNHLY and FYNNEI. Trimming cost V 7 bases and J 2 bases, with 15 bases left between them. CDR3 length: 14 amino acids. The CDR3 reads CASIPTRSTYEQYF. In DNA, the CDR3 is TGTGCCAGCATCCCGACTAGATCTACCTACGAGCAGTACTTC.

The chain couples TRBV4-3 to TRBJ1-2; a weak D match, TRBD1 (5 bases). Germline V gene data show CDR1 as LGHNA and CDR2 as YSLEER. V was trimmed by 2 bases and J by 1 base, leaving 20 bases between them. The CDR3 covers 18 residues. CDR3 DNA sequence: TGCGCCAGCAGCCAAAGCCTACCCCAGGGTTCCTATAACTATGGCTACACCTTC. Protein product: CASSQSLPQGSYNYGYTF.

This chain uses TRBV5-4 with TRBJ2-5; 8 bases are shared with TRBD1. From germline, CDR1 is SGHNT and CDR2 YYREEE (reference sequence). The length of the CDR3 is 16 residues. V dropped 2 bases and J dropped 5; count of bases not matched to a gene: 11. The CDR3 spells CASSFRGRVNWETQYF. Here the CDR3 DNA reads TGTGCCAGCAGCTTCAGGGGGCGCGTGAATTGGGAGACCCAGTACTTC.

In DNA, the CDR3 is TGTGCCAGCAGCTTATTCGTCCAGGGCGAGCAGTTCTTC. This translates into CASSLFVQGEQFF. The chain combines TRBV7-2 with TRBJ2-1; a possible D gene is TRBD1 (5 bases). This CDR3 region has 13 residues. CDR1 and CDR2 from the germline V gene are SGHTA and FQGNSA. V lost 2 bases and J lost 10, with 12 bases in between.

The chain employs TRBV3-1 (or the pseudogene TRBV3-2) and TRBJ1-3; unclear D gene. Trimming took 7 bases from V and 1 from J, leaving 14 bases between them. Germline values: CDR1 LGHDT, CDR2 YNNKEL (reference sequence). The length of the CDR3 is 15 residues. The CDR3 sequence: CASTPTRESGNTIYF. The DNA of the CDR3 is TGTGCCAGCACTCCAACCCGGGAGTCTGGAAACACCATATATTTT.

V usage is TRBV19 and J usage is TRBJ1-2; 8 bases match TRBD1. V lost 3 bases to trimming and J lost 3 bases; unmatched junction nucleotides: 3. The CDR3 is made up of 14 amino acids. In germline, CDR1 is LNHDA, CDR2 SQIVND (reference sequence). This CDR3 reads CASSIQQGDYGYTF. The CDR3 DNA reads TGTGCCAGTAGTATCCAACAGGGGGACTATGGCTACACCTTC. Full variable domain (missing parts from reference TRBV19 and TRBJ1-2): DGGITQSPKYLFRKEGQNVTLSCEQNLNHDAMYWYRQDPGQGLRLIYYSQIVNDFQKGDIAEGYSVSREKKESFPLTVTSAQKNPTAFYLCASSIQQGDYGYTFGSGTRLTVV.